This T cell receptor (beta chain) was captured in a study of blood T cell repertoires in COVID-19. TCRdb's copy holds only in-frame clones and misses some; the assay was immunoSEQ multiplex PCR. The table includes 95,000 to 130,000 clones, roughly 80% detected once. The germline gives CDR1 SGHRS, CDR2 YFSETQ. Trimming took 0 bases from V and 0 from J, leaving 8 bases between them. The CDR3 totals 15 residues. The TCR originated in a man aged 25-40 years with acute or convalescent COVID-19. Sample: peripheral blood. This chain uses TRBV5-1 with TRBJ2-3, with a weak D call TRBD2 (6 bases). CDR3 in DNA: TGCGCCAGCAGCTTGGGGGGGACTAGCACAGATACGCAGTATTTT. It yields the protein CASSLGGTSTDTQYF. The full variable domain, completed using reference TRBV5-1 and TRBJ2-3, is KAGVTQTPRYLIKTRGQQVTLSCSPISGHRSVSWYQQTPGQGLQFLFEYFSETQRNKGNFPGRFSGRQFSNSRSEMNVSTLELGDSALYLCASSLGGTSTDTQYFGPGTRLTVL.